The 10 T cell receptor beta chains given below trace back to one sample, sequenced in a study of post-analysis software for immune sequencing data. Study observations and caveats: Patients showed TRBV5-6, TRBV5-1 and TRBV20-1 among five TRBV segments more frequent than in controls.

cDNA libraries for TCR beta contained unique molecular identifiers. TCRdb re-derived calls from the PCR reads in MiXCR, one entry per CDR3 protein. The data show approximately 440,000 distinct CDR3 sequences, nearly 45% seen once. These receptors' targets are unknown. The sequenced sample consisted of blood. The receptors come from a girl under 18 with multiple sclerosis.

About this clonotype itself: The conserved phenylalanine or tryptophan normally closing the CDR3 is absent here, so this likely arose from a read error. CDR3: CASNDLGTGDIVNYGYTC. The CDR3 coding sequence is TGTGCCAGCAACGACCTCGGGACAGGGGATATAGTTAACTATGGCTACACCTGC. The chain recombines TRBV2 with TRBJ1-2, with TRBD1 identical over 10 bases. CDR1 is SNHLY and CDR2 is FYNNEI in the germline V gene. V lost 7 bases and J lost 1; bases outside the gene matches: 15. This CDR3 has 18 residues.

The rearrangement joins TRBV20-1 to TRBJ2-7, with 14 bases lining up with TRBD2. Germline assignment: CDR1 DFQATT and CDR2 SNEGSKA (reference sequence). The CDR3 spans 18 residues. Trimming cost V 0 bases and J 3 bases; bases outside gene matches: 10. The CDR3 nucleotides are TGCAGTGCTAGAGACCCCTTGGGGACTAGCGGGAGACTCTACGAGCAGTACTTC. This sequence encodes CSARDPLGTSGRLYEQYF.

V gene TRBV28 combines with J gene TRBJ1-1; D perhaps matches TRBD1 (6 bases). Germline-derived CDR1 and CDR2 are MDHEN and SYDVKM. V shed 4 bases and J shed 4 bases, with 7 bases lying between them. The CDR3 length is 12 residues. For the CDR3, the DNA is TGTGCCAGCAGTTCCAGGGGCACTGAAGCTTTCTTT. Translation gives CASSSRGTEAFF.

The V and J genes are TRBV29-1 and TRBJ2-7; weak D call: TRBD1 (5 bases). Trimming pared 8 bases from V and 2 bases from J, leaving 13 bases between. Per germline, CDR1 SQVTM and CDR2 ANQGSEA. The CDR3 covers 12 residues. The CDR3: CSQDQGPYEQYF. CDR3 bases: TGCAGCCAAGATCAGGGTCCCTACGAGCAGTACTTC.

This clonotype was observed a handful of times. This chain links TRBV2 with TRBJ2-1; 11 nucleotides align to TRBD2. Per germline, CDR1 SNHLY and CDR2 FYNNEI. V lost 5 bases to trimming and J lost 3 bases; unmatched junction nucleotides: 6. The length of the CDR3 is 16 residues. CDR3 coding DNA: TGTGCCAGCAGTAGGACTAGCGGGTTTCGCTACAATGAGCAGTTCTTC. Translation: CASSRTSGFRYNEQFF.

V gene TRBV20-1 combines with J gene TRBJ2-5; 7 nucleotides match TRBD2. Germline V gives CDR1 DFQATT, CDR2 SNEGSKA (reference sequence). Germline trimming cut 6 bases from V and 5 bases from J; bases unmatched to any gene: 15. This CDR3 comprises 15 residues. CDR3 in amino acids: CSAQTSGASGETQYF. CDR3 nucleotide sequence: TGCAGTGCCCAAACGAGCGGGGCATCAGGGGAGACCCAGTACTTC.

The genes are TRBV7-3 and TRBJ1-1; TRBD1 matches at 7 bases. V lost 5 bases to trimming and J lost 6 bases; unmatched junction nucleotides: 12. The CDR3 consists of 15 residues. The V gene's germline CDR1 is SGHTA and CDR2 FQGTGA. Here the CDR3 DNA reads TGTGCCAGCAGCGCGGTTATGGGGCAGGGGGCTGAAGCTTTCTTT. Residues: CASSAVMGQGAEAFF. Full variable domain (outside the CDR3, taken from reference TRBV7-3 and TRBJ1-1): GAGVSQTPSNKVTEKGKYVELRCDPISGHTALYWYRQSLGQGPEFLIYFQGTGAADDSGLPNDRFFAVRPEGSVSTLKIQRTERGDSAVYLCASSAVMGQGAEAFFGQGTRLTVV.

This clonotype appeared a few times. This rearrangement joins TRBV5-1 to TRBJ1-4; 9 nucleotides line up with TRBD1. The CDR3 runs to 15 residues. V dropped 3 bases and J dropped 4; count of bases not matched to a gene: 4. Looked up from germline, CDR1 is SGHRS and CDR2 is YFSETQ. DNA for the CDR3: TGCGCCAGCAGCTACGGGACAGGGAATAATGAAAAACTGTTTTTT. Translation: CASSYGTGNNEKLFF.

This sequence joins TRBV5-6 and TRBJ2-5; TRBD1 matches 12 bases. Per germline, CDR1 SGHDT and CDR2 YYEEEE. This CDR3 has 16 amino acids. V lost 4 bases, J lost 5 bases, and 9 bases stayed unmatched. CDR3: CASSPGTGGAGETQYF. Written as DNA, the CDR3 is TGTGCCAGCAGCCCTGGGACAGGGGGCGCGGGGGAGACCCAGTACTTC.

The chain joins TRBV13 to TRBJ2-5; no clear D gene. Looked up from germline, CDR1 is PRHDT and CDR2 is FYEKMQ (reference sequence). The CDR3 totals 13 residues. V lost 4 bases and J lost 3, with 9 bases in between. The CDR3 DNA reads TGTGCCAGCAGCTACGACAAAGAAGAGACCCAGTACTTC. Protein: CASSYDKEETQYF.